The 27 T cell receptor beta chains reported below all come from one sample, sequenced in a study of cytomegalovirus exposure and HLA in healthy donors (dated 2017 in TCRdb). The library was generated by the immunoSEQ multiplex PCR assay. A mixture of 60 forward primers for TCR Vbeta segments and 13 reverse primers for TCR Jbeta segments was used in the multiplex PCR. This is the immuneACCESS table as TCRdb keeps it, with only in-frame sequences that have V and J called. A part of the clones is gone; compared with another copy, unresolved V genes explain less than half, and the rest is unexplained. The sample table shows more than 90,000 clones, and 65% to 85% are seen once. Together, the top ten hold about 4% of the sample. Sequences were obtained from PBMCs. Receptors were obtained from a man aged 50-60 years in good health and CMV-seronegative.

The chain employs TRBV15 and TRBJ2-3, with D perhaps TRBD2 (6 bases). With 1 base removed from V and 3 bases from J, the gap between germline ends came to 23 bases. CDR3 length: 19 residues. CDR1 is LNHNV and CDR2 is YYDKDF in the germline V gene (reference sequence). CDR3 amino acids: CATSRGGLASLTVTDTQYF. The CDR3 nucleotides read TGTGCCACCAGCAGAGGGGGCCTAGCGAGCCTTACGGTTACAGATACGCAGTATTTT. The full variable domain, completed using reference TRBV15 and TRBJ2-3, is DAMVIQNPRYQVTQFGKPVTLSCSQTLNHNVMYWYQQKSSQAPKLLFHYYDKDFNNEADTPDNFQSRRPNTSFCFLDIRSPGLGDTAMYLCATSRGGLASLTVTDTQYFGPGTRLTVL.

This rearrangement joins TRBV7-3 to TRBJ2-1; TRBD2 might be the D (6 bases). The CDR3 loop spans 13 amino acids. V was trimmed by 2 bases and J by 12 bases, leaving 14 bases between them. The germline gives CDR1 SGHTA, CDR2 FQGTGA. This CDR3 reads CASSLDRLGGQFF. CDR3 DNA sequence: TGTGCCAGCAGCTTAGACCGCCTCGGGGGGCAGTTCTTC. Based on the CDR3 plus reference TRBV7-3 and TRBJ2-1, the full variable domain is GAGVSQTPSNKVTEKGKYVELRCDPISGHTALYWYRQSLGQGPEFLIYFQGTGAADDSGLPNDRFFAVRPEGSVSTLKIQRTERGDSAVYLCASSLDRLGGQFFGPGTRLTVL.

The gene calls are TRBV6-5 and TRBJ1-5, with D unresolved. The V end lost 7 bases, the J end lost 0 bases, and 13 bases lay between the germline ends. Germline loops: CDR1 MNHEY, CDR2 SVGAGI. The CDR3 has 15 amino acids. CDR3 coding DNA: TGTGCCAGCAAGGGTCAAGGACTTAGCAATCAGCCCCAGCATTTT. Amino acids: CASKGQGLSNQPQHF.

V gene TRBV7-8 combines with J gene TRBJ1-1; 11 positions match TRBD1. V was pared by 6 bases and J by 2 bases, with 5 bases of the junction left unmatched. The CDR3 runs 15 residues. In germline, CDR1 is SGHVS, CDR2 FQNEAQ. The CDR3 sequence: CASSWGQGVNTEAFF. As DNA, the CDR3 is TGTGCCAGCAGTTGGGGACAGGGGGTTAACACTGAAGCTTTCTTT.

This chain joins TRBV15 and TRBJ2-7; TRBD2 is a possible D gene (5 bases). The CDR3 covers 15 residues. From germline, CDR1 is LNHNV and CDR2 YYDKDF (reference sequence). V lost 1 base to trimming and J lost 3 bases, with 13 bases between them. The CDR3 bases are TGTGCCACCAGCAGAGGGATCGGGGATAGCTACGAGCAGTACTTC. It encodes CATSRGIGDSYEQYF.

The J gene is TRBJ1-4, the V gene TRBV5-1; 9 bases line up with TRBD1. This CDR3 comprises 16 residues. Germline-derived CDR1 and CDR2 are SGHRS and YFSETQ. Losses at the gene ends were 3 bases for V and 7 bases for J; bases not matched to a gene: 10. The CDR3 spells CASSSLGTGTGEKLFF. The CDR3, as DNA: TGCGCCAGCAGCTCCTTGGGGACAGGGACCGGTGAAAAACTGTTTTTT.

The chain is built from TRBV29-1 and TRBJ2-1; the match to TRBD2 covers 14 bases. The germline V gene encodes CDR1 SQVTM and CDR2 ANQGSEA. The CDR3 consists of 15 residues. V shed 4 bases and J 7 bases; nucleotides not matched to a gene: 6. The CDR3 protein is CSVGGLAGAMNEQFF. CDR3 DNA sequence: TGCAGCGTTGGGGGACTAGCGGGAGCTATGAATGAGCAGTTCTTC.

This clone was counted only a few times. V usage is TRBV6-5 and J usage is TRBJ1-3; D is undetermined. Trimming pared 0 bases from V and 4 bases from J, leaving 10 bases between. There are 15 residues in the CDR3. Germline assignment: CDR1 MNHEY and CDR2 SVGAGI. CDR3 DNA sequence: TGTGCCAGCAGTTACTCGTTCACAGAGGGAAACACCATATATTTT. It codes for CASSYSFTEGNTIYF.

The chain joins TRBV19 to TRBJ2-7; possibly TRBD1 for D (6 bases). Germline V gene sequence: CDR1 LNHDA, CDR2 SQIVND (reference sequence). V lost 6 bases, J lost 6 bases, and 12 bases lay in between. This CDR3 spans 12 amino acids. CDR3 nucleotides: TGTGCCAGTAGCCCTGGGGGCTTCGAGCAGTACTTC. It is translated as CASSPGGFEQYF.

The gene calls are TRBV5-4 and TRBJ2-3; perhaps TRBD2 as D (6 bases). Germline V gene data show CDR1 as SGHNT and CDR2 as YYREEE (reference sequence). The length of the CDR3 is 15 residues. With 3 bases removed from V and 3 bases from J, the gap between germline ends came to 14 bases. CDR3 protein: CASSSLGGVTDTQYF. CDR3 in DNA: TGTGCCAGCAGCTCCCTGGGCGGGGTGACAGATACGCAGTATTTT.

The chain combines TRBV29-1 with TRBJ2-5, with D possibly matching TRBD2 (6 bases). The DNA matches TRBJ2-7 better at its end, which makes the J call doubtful. This CDR3 spans 13 amino acids. The V gene's germline CDR1 is SQVTM and CDR2 ANQGSEA. CDR3 amino acids: CSASSTSSYEQYF. In DNA form, the CDR3 reads TGCAGCGCTTCCTCGACTAGCTCCTACGAGCAGTACTTC.

The CDR3 here is CSVEPPGTDTQYF. The CDR3 nucleotides are TGCAGCGTTGAGCCCCCAGGGACAGATACGCAGTATTTT. The V gene is TRBV29-1, the J gene TRBJ2-3; possibly TRBD1 for D (5 bases). Trimming took off 3 bases at V and 3 bases at J, with 10 bases between the two ends. CDR3 length: 13 residues. The germline V gene encodes CDR1 SQVTM and CDR2 ANQGSEA.

The chain links TRBV30 to TRBJ2-6; possibly TRBD1 for D (6 bases). The CDR3 length is 16 residues. Germline V gene data show CDR1 as GTSNPN and CDR2 as SVGIG (reference sequence). Trimming left V 5 bases short and J 0 bases short, with 14 bases between. In DNA form, the CDR3 reads TGTGCCTGGGCTGGGGGCTCCGGCTCTGGGGCCAACGTCCTGACTTTC. Protein sequence: CAWAGGSGSGANVLTF.

CDR3 sequence: CAQGGGGGRGINYEQYF. In DNA form, the CDR3 reads TGTGCCCAAGGGGGTGGAGGCGGGAGGGGAATAAACTACGAGCAGTACTTC. This rearrangement joins TRBV5-4 to TRBJ2-7, with TRBD2 matching over 9 bases. CDR3 length: 17 amino acids. Germline CDR1 is SGHNT and CDR2 is YYREEE (reference sequence). J lost 3 bases, V lost 10 bases, and 20 bases had no gene match.

The chain uses TRBV5-4 and TRBJ2-3, with D perhaps matching TRBD1 (5 bases). With 0 bases removed from V and 0 bases from J, the gap between germline ends came to 8 bases. Germline CDR1 and CDR2: SGHNT and YYREEE (reference sequence). The CDR3 spans 15 residues. This chain's CDR3 is CASSLEGRSTDTQYF. The CDR3 bases are TGTGCCAGCAGCTTGGAGGGGCGTAGCACAGATACGCAGTATTTT.

This sequence joins TRBV6-5 and TRBJ1-2; 8 nucleotides align to TRBD1. The CDR3 length is 15 residues. Germline CDR1 is MNHEY and CDR2 is SVGAGI. The V segment lost 7 bases and the J segment 7 bases; nucleotides outside the gene matches: 14. CDR3 region: CASTPGQGASRGYTF. CDR3 nucleotide sequence: TGTGCCAGCACCCCAGGGCAGGGGGCTTCTCGTGGCTACACCTTC.

The CDR3 nucleotides are TGTGCCTGGACCCTCCTGACTAGCGGGAGAGGTACGCAGTATTTT. Its protein is CAWTLLTSGRGTQYF. V gene TRBV30 combines with J gene TRBJ2-3, with 12 bases lining up with TRBD2. The CDR3 runs 15 residues. CDR1 and CDR2 from the germline V gene are GTSNPN and SVGIG (reference sequence). V trimming: 4 bases; J trimming: 8 bases; junction bases outside the gene matches: 10.

V is TRBV6-5 and J is TRBJ2-1; perhaps TRBD1 as D (8 bases). The CDR3 is made up of 16 amino acids. V lost 2 bases and J lost 6, with 17 bases in between. Germline V gene data show CDR1 as MNHEY and CDR2 as SVGAGI. CDR3 sequence: CASSYLITGGANEQFF. Written as DNA, the CDR3 is TGTGCCAGCAGTTACCTTATAACAGGGGGGGCCAATGAGCAGTTCTTC.

On this clone itself: The sample has other DNA sequences that encode this CDR3 too. The chain uses TRBV5-4 and TRBJ1-5; TRBD1 is a possible D gene (5 bases). The CDR3 length is 12 residues. Germline V CDR1 and CDR2: SGHNT, YYREEE (reference sequence). Trimming cost V 1 base and J 7 bases, with 6 bases left between them. CDR3 amino acids: CASSLPGQPQHF. DNA for the CDR3: TGTGCCAGCAGCTTGCCAGGGCAGCCCCAGCATTTT.

V is TRBV19 and J is TRBJ1-4, with unresolved D. There are 13 residues in the CDR3. CDR1 LNHDA and CDR2 SQIVND come from the germline V gene (reference sequence). The ends were cut back, 7 bases at V and 8 bases at J, with 14 bases in the middle. The CDR3 loop is CASTTRLREKLFF. The CDR3 nucleotides read TGTGCCAGTACAACGCGGCTCCGGGAAAAACTGTTTTTT.

This chain uses TRBV6-1 with TRBJ2-5; possibly TRBD2 for D (7 bases). The end of the DNA aligns better with TRBJ2-7, so the J call may be wrong. CDR1 is MNHNS, CDR2 SASEGT, per germline. This CDR3 has 15 residues. Written as DNA, the CDR3 is TGTGCCAGCAGTGATGGGGGCGGGAGATTCTACGAGCAGTACTTC. Its translation: CASSDGGGRFYEQYF.

This rearrangement joins TRBV5-1 to TRBJ2-3; TRBD1 aligns across 8 bases. J was trimmed by 6 bases and V by 7 bases; bases with no gene match: 10. This CDR3 has 14 amino acids. Germline V CDR1 and CDR2: SGHRS, YFSETQ. CDR3 sequence: CASSRTGPADTQYF. The CDR3 DNA sequence: TGCGCCAGCTCCAGGACAGGGCCGGCCGATACGCAGTATTTT.

This chain links TRBV5-1 with TRBJ2-5; 12 bases map to TRBD2. V was clipped by 0 bases and J by 6 bases; unmatched bases: 6. This CDR3 is 16 amino acids long. The germline CDR1 and CDR2 sequences are SGHRS and YFSETQ. The CDR3 region has the DNA TGCGCCAGCAGCTTGGCTAGCGGGAGGGGAGGTCAGACCCAGTACTTC. It encodes CASSLASGRGGQTQYF.

This chain links TRBV19 with TRBJ2-3; TRBD2 matches 7 bases. This CDR3 has 15 amino acids. V gave up 3 bases and J gave up 2 bases; unmatched junction bases: 5. Germline-derived CDR1 and CDR2 are LNHDA and SQIVND (reference sequence). The CDR3 here is CASSIGRAPTDTQYF. CDR3 sequence (DNA): TGTGCCAGTAGTATTGGGAGGGCCCCCACAGATACGCAGTATTTT.

This chain connects TRBV9 to TRBJ2-7, with D maybe TRBD2 (5 bases). The CDR3 length is 14 residues. Trimming stripped 4 bases from V and 3 bases from J, with 14 bases between. Looked up from germline, CDR1 is SGDLS and CDR2 is YYNGEE. The CDR3, as DNA: TGTGCCAGCAGCCCGGACTCCAGGCACTACGAGCAGTACTTC. This gives the protein CASSPDSRHYEQYF.

J is TRBJ1-3 and V is TRBV28, with TRBD1 matching over 9 bases. The ends lost 5 bases at V and 3 bases at J; junction bases unmatched: 5. CDR1 and CDR2 (germline): MDHEN, SYDVKM. This CDR3 has 15 residues. CDR3 region: CASSPWTGDGNTIYF. In DNA form, the CDR3 reads TGTGCCAGCAGTCCCTGGACAGGGGATGGAAACACCATATATTTT.

The genes are TRBV9 and TRBJ2-3; 8 bases align to TRBD2. This CDR3 comprises 14 residues. V shed 6 bases and J 2 bases; nucleotides not matched to a gene: 5. From germline, CDR1 is SGDLS and CDR2 YYNGEE. CDR3 nucleotide sequence: TGTGCCAGCACCGCGACTAGCGCCACAGATACGCAGTATTTT. Its translation is CASTATSATDTQYF.